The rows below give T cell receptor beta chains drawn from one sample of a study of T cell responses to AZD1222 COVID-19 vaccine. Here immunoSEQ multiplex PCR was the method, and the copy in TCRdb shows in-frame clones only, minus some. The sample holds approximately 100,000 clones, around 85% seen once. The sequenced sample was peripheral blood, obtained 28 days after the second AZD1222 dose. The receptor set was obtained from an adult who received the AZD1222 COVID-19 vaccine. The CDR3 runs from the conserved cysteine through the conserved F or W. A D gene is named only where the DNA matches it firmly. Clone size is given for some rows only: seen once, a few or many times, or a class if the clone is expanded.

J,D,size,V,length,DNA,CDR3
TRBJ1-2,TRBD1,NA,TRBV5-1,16,TGCGCCAGCAGCTCGGGGGCTTTCGGGACAGGGGATGGCTACACCTTC,CASSSGAFGTGDGYTF
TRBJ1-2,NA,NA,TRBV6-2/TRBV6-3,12,TGTGCCAGCAGTTGGGCAGACAACGGCTACACCTTC,CASSWADNGYTF
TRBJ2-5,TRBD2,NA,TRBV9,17,TGTGCCAGCAGCGTAGGGGTTAGCGGGGGGGATAGAGTGACCCAGTACTTC,CASSVGVSGGDRVTQYF
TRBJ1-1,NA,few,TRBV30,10,TGTGCCTGGAGTCCTCCGGGGGCTTTCTTT,CAWSPPGAFF
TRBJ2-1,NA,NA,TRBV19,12,TGTGCCAGTACCCTGGGATCCAATGAGCAGTTCTTC,CASTLGSNEQFF
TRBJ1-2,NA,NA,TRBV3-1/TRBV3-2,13,TGTGCCAGCAGCGTGGGACTAGAGGGTGGCTACACCTTC,CASSVGLEGGYTF
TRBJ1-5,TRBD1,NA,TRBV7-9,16,TGTGCCAGCAGCTCAGCGTCGGGACAGGGGATTCAGCCCCAGCATTTT,CASSSASGQGIQPQHF
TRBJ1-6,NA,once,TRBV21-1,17,TGTGCCAGCAGCAAACCTAAAAGACAGGGCAAAAATTCACCCCTCCACTTT,CASSKPKRQGKNSPLHF
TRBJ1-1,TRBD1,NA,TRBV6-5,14,TGTGCCAGCAGTACAGGGGGCTTGGGCACTGAAGCTTTCTTT,CASSTGGLGTEAFF
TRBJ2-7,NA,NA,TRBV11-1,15,TGTGCCAGCAGCTTGGATCTGACAGCTTCCTACGAGCAGTACTTC,CASSLDLTASYEQYF
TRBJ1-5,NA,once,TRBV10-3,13,TGTGCCATCAAGGCGGAGGCAGATCAGCCCCAGCATTTT,CAIKAEADQPQHF
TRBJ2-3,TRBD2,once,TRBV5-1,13,TGCGCCAGCCTGCCAGCGGGGTCAGATACGCAGTATTTT,CASLPAGSDTQYF
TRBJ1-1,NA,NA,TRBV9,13,TGTGCCAGCAGCCCCGCGATGAACACTGAAGCTTTCTTT,CASSPAMNTEAFF
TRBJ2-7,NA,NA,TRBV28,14,TGTGCCAGCAGTCCCCCCTTGATTGGCTACGAGCAGTACTTC,CASSPPLIGYEQYF
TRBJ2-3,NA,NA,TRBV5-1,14,TGCGCCAGCAGCTTGGATAGGGTTGCAGATACGCAGTATTTT,CASSLDRVADTQYF
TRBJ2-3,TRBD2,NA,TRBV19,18,TGTGCCAGTAGCCCGGAGGGGACTAGCGGGAGGGTTCAAGATACGCAGTATTTT,CASSPEGTSGRVQDTQYF
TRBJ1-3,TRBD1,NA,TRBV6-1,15,TGTGCCAGCAGTGAAGGGACAGGCCCGGGAAACACCATATATTTT,CASSEGTGPGNTIYF
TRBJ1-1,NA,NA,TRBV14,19,TGTGCCAGCAGCCGCCGATCCATTCCCAGCCTACGGGGGAACACTGAAGCTTTCTTT,CASSRRSIPSLRGNTEAFF
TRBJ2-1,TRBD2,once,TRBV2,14,TGTGCCAGCAGTGAAGCGAGACTAGCGACTGAGCAGTTCTTC,CASSEARLATEQFF
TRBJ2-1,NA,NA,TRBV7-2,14,TGTGCCAGCAGCTTAAGACGACGGCTCAATGAGCAGTTCTTC,CASSLRRRLNEQFF